This T cell receptor (beta chain) was identified during a study of cytomegalovirus exposure and HLA in healthy donors. Deletions cut 1 base from V and 4 bases from J, with 8 bases between. The CDR3 length is 14 residues. Germline loops: CDR1 MDHEN, CDR2 SYDVKM. This PCR relied on a set of 60 Vbeta primers and 13 Jbeta primers. TCRdb's table, derived via immunoSEQ multiplex PCR, lists solely in-frame clones and lacks some. The repertoire holds tens of thousands of clones, with roughly 73% as singletons. The V gene is TRBV28, the J gene TRBJ1-3; no definite D call. The sequencing input was PBMCs. The sequence came from a male donor in good health and CMV-seropositive. CDR3 nucleotides: TGTGCCAGCAGTTTATCTGCGGCAGGAAACACCATATATTTT. This translates into CASSLSAAGNTIYF.